These T cell receptor beta chains were read from a single sample in a study of PD-1 blockade in classical Hodgkin lymphoma. The method was immunoSEQ multiplex PCR; TCRdb's version includes in-frame clones alone and lacks a portion of them. This sample has roughly 34,000 clones; 76% occur once, and the top ten carry 15% to 20%. The material sequenced was peripheral blood mononuclear cells (PBMCs), taken before the second cycle of nivolumab. These receptors came from a human donor with classical Hodgkin lymphoma. CDR3s include the opening cysteine and the closing phenylalanine or tryptophan. A D gene is named only where the DNA matches it firmly. Where a row states a size, it is once, few, many or the class of an expanded clone; other rows omit it.

>TRBD1|.|TRBJ2-5|TRBV29-1|11
TGCAGCGCACTGGGACAGGGTCAAGGGTACTTC
CSALGQGQGYF
>.|.|TRBJ2-6|TRBV2|14
TGTGCCAGCAGACCGAGCTCTGGGGCCAACGTCCTGACTTTC
CASRPSSGANVLTF
>TRBD1|.|TRBJ1-2|TRBV10-3|13
TGTGCCATCAGGTTCGACAGGGGTGGTGGCTACACCTTC
CAIRFDRGGGYTF
>.|.|TRBJ2-3|TRBV18|14
TGTGCCAGCTCACCCGACAGGTCGGAAGATACGCAGTATTTT
CASSPDRSEDTQYF
>.|.|TRBJ2-7|TRBV2|13
TGTGCCAGCAGGCTTGTTCCCTCCTACGAGCAGTACTTC
CASRLVPSYEQYF
>TRBD2|.|TRBJ2-3|TRBV7-2|16
TGTGCCAGCAGCTTAACTAGCGGGGGGGCCACAGATACGCAGTATTTT
CASSLTSGGATDTQYF
>TRBD1|.|TRBJ1-6|TRBV30|16
TGTGCCTGGAGTCCCGACCGGGACAGGGATGTTTCACCCCTCCACTTT
CAWSPDRDRDVSPLHF
>.|.|TRBJ1-1|TRBV9|13
TGTGCCAGCAGCGGACAGCTCAACACTGAAGCTTTCTTT
CASSGQLNTEAFF
>.|.|TRBJ2-2|TRBV7-2|12
TGTGCCAGCAGCTTACCCGGCAGCGAGCTGTTTTTT
CASSLPGSELFF
>.|.|TRBJ2-3|TRBV9|17
TGTGCCAGCAGCGAGCCGATGACCATCACTAGCACAGATACGCAGTATTTT
CASSEPMTITSTDTQYF
>.|.|TRBJ1-3|TRBV6-1|16
TGTGCCAGCAGTGACCTTGACATCGCCTTAGGAAACACCATATATTTT
CASSDLDIALGNTIYF
>TRBD1|.|TRBJ2-7|TRBV29-1|14
TGCAGCGTTGCGGTCGGGACAGGAGCCTACGAGCAGTACTTC
CSVAVGTGAYEQYF
>.|.|TRBJ1-5|TRBV6-6|15
TGTGCCAGCAGTCCGACCGGGATGGGGAATCAGCCCCAGCATTTT
CASSPTGMGNQPQHF
>TRBD2|.|TRBJ2-1|TRBV5-1|19
TGCGCCAGCAGCCCCAGGGGGCAGGGACTAGCGGTTACAAGGGGTGAGCAGTTCTTC
CASSPRGQGLAVTRGEQFF
>.|.|TRBJ2-1|TRBV14|13
TGTGCCAGCAGCCTACTAGATTCTAATGAGCAGTTCTTC
CASSLLDSNEQFF
>TRBD2|.|TRBJ2-3|TRBV7-8|15
TGTGCCAGCAGCTTAGCCCCTAGCGGGGGAGATACGCAGTATTTT
CASSLAPSGGDTQYF
>TRBD1|few|TRBJ2-7|TRBV5-1|14
TGCGCCAGCAACTCCGGGACAGCCGAGGGCGAGCAGTACTTC
CASNSGTAEGEQYF
>.|.|TRBJ2-5|TRBV4-3|13
TGCGCTGCTGGGACGGTATATTCGGAGACCCAGTACTTC
CAAGTVYSETQYF
>.|.|TRBJ2-2|TRBV12-5|15
TGTGCTAGTGGTTCTATCGGGACCCTAGGGGGGGAGCTGTTTTTT
CASGSIGTLGGELFF
>.|.|TRBJ2-7|TRBV6-6|12
TGTGCCAGCTCCTCCCAGGGAGACGAGCAGTACTTC
CASSSQGDEQYF
>.|.|TRBJ2-3|TRBV18|15
TGTGCCAGCTCACCCAAGCCCGGCGTCCCAGATACGCAGTATTTT
CASSPKPGVPDTQYF
>.|.|TRBJ2-7|TRBV27|14
TGTGCCAGCAGTGCGATGGGATTCACCTACGAGCAGTACTTC
CASSAMGFTYEQYF
>TRBD1|.|TRBJ2-1|TRBV4-3|16
TGCGCCAGCAGCGTCAGAGGGGGCCTTCCCTACAATGAGCAGTTCTTC
CASSVRGGLPYNEQFF
>.|few|TRBJ2-2|TRBV9|13
TGTGCCAGCAGCGTAGGGACTTCCGGGGAGCTGTTTTTT
CASSVGTSGELFF
>TRBD1|.|TRBJ1-5|TRBV4-2|16
TGTGCCAGCAGCCAAGATCAAGGGACAGGGGTTCAGCCCCAGCATTTT
CASSQDQGTGVQPQHF
>TRBD2|.|TRBJ2-1|TRBV28|16
TGTGCCAGCACCCCCCCGGGACTAGCGGGGGGGGGTGAGCAGTTCTTC
CASTPPGLAGGGEQFF
>TRBD2|.|TRBJ2-2|TRBV5-1|16
TGCGCCAGCAGCCACTCTAGCGGGGTGAACACCGGGGAGCTGTTTTTT
CASSHSSGVNTGELFF
>TRBD1|.|TRBJ1-6|TRBV10-3|14
TGTGCCATCAGGGGACAGGGGAGGAATTCACCCCTCCACTTT
CAIRGQGRNSPLHF
>TRBD2|few|TRBJ2-3|TRBV5-1|16
TGCGCCAGCAGCCTTGGGACTAGCGGGGCCACAGATACGCAGTATTTT
CASSLGTSGATDTQYF
>.|few|TRBJ2-7|TRBV5-1|13
TGCGCCAGCAGCTTGCTGGACTCCTACGAGCAGTACTTC
CASSLLDSYEQYF
>TRBD1|.|TRBJ1-6|TRBV19|16
TGTGCCAGTAGCCCTCCAGGGGGCGCTTCAAATTCACCCCTCCACTTT
CASSPPGGASNSPLHF
>.|.|TRBJ2-1|TRBV6-5|15
TGTGCCAGCAGTCCCTTACCGGGGGACTACAATGAGCAGTTCTTC
CASSPLPGDYNEQFF
>.|.|TRBJ1-1|TRBV27|13
TGTGCCAGCAGCTTAGAACAGGGCTCTGAAGCTTTCTTT
CASSLEQGSEAFF
>TRBD1|.|TRBJ1-3|TRBV7-7|15
TGTGCCAGCAGCCCAGGACAGGGACCTGGAAACACCATATATTTT
CASSPGQGPGNTIYF
>.|.|TRBJ1-2|TRBV19|12
TGTGCCAGTAGTCCCGACATCTATGGCTACACCTTC
CASSPDIYGYTF
>.|once|TRBJ1-3|TRBV19|12
TGTGCCAGTAAGACAGTGGCGAACACCATATATTTT
CASKTVANTIYF
>.|.|TRBJ1-2|TRBV5-1|16
TGCGCCAGCAGCTTGGAGCTGGAACCGACCAGCCATGGCTACACCTTC
CASSLELEPTSHGYTF
>TRBD1|.|TRBJ1-5|TRBV5-8|13
TGTGCCAGCAGCTTGGACAGGGGTCAGCCCCAGCATTTT
CASSLDRGQPQHF
>.|.|TRBJ1-2|TRBV6-1|16
TGTGCCAGCAGTGACCCTGGGGGGGCCCGAGCCCGAGGCTACACCTTC
CASSDPGGARARGYTF
>.|.|TRBJ1-1|TRBV29-1|10
TGCAGCGTTATGGACTTTGAAGCTTTCTTT
CSVMDFEAFF
>.|.|TRBJ2-2|TRBV11-3|14
TGTGCCAGCAGCTTAGGACTCCGTGCCGGGGAGCTGTTTTTT
CASSLGLRAGELFF
>TRBD2|.|TRBJ2-3|TRBV6-5|12
TGTGCCAGCAGGCTGAGCGGGGGGGGGCAGTATTTT
CASRLSGGGQYF
>.|.|TRBJ1-2|TRBV7-9|11
TGTGCCAGCAGCTTAATAGATGGCTACACCTTC
CASSLIDGYTF
>TRBD2|once|TRBJ2-3|TRBV25-1|12
TGTGCCAGCAGCCTAGCGGGCCAGGCGCAGTATTTT
CASSLAGQAQYF
>TRBD1|.|TRBJ1-5|TRBV4-1|17
TGCGCCAGCAGCCAAGATCTCACAGGGGGGGGCAATCAGCCCCAGCATTTT
CASSQDLTGGGNQPQHF
>.|few|TRBJ1-1|TRBV30|13
TGTGCCTGGAATACAGGGAGCGACACTGAAGCTTTCTTT
CAWNTGSDTEAFF
>TRBD1|.|TRBJ1-1|TRBV5-1|14
TGCGCCAGCCGTGGACAGGGGGCATCCACTGAAGCTTTCTTT
CASRGQGASTEAFF
>.|.|TRBJ2-3|TRBV5-6|14
TGTGCCAGCAGCTTCGGGACCCCCGCAGATACGCAGTATTTT
CASSFGTPADTQYF
>TRBD1|.|TRBJ1-2|TRBV7-9|13
TGTGCCAGCAGCCCCGGGACAGAAAGGGGCTACACCTTC
CASSPGTERGYTF
>TRBD1|.|TRBJ1-5|TRBV7-8|16
TGTGCCAGCAGTTTGACCCGGGACAGGGCTAGACAGCCCCAGCATTTT
CASSLTRDRARQPQHF
>TRBD2|few|TRBJ2-7|TRBV4-3|15
TGCGCCAGCAGCCAAGCCCCTAGCGGGCGCTACGAGCAGTACTTC
CASSQAPSGRYEQYF
>TRBD2|.|TRBJ2-3|TRBV7-7|19
TGTGCCAGCAGCCCCCTGTTGGTAGCGGGGCTTCCTAGCACAGATACGCAGTATTTT
CASSPLLVAGLPSTDTQYF
>.|.|TRBJ1-2|TRBV19|11
TGTGCCACCGAATACGGGATGGGCTACACCTTC
CATEYGMGYTF
>.|.|TRBJ2-5|TRBV7-2|13
TGTGCCAGCAGCTCAGTCAGGTCGGAGACCCAGTACTTC
CASSSVRSETQYF